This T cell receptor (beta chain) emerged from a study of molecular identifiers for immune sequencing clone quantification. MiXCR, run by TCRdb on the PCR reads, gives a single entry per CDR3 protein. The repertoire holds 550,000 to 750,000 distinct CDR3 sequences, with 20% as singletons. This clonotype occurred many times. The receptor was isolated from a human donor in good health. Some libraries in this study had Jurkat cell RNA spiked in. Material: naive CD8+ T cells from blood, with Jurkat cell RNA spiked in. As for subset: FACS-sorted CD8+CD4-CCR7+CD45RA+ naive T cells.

CDR3 residues: CAWSYTHPGQTYEQYF. DNA of the CDR3: TGTGCCTGGAGTTATACGCATCCGGGACAGACCTACGAGCAGTACTTC. The V and J genes are TRBV30 and TRBJ2-7; the match to TRBD1 covers 7 bases. Germline loops: CDR1 GTSNPN, CDR2 SVGIG (reference sequence). The trim removed 2 bases at V and 2 bases at J, leaving 12 bases unmatched. This CDR3 spans 16 amino acids. Looking up the rest from reference TRBV30 and TRBJ2-7 gives the full variable domain: SQTIHQWPATLVQPVGSPLSLECTVEGTSNPNLYWYRQAAGRGLQLLFYSVGIGQISSEVPQNLSASRPQDRQFILSSKKLLLSDSGFYLCAWSYTHPGQTYEQYFGPGTRLTVT.